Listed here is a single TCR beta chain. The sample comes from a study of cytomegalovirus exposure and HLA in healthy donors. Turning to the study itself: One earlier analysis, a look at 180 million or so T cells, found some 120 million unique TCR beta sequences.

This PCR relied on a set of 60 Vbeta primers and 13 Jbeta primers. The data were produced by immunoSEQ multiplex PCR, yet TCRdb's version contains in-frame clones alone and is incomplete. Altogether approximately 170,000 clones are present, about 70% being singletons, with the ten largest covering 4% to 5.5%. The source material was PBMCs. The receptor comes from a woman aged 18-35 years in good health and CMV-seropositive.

The CDR3 DNA reads TGTGCCAGCAGCTGGGACAGGGTCAAGGACGAGCAGTACTTC. Translation: CASSWDRVKDEQYF. The chain has TRBV7-9 and TRBJ2-7; 9 bases map to TRBD1. V gave up 4 bases and J gave up 5 bases; unmatched junction bases: 6. Germline CDR1 reads SEHNR; CDR2 reads FQNEAQ (reference sequence). The CDR3 totals 14 residues.